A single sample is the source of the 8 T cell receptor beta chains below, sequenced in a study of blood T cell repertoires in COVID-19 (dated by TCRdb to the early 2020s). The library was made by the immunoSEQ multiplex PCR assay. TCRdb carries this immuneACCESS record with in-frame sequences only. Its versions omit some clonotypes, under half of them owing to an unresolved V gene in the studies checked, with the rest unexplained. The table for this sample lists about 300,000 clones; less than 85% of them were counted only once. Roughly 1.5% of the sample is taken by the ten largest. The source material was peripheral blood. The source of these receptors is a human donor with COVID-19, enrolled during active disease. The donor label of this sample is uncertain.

This CDR3 is CASSAVGAPSTDTQYF. CDR3 DNA sequence: TGTGCCAGCAGCGCAGTGGGGGCCCCTAGCACAGATACGCAGTATTTT. This chain joins TRBV9 and TRBJ2-3; possibly TRBD1 for D (6 bases). CDR1 SGDLS and CDR2 YYNGEE come from the germline V gene. The CDR3 sequence is 16 residues long. V lost 3 bases, J lost 0 bases, and 14 bases lay in between.

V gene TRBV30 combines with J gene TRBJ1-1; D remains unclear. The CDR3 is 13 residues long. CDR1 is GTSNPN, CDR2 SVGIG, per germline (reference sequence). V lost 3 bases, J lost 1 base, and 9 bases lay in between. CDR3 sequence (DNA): TGTGCCTGGAGGGCAACAGAGAACACTGAAGCTTTCTTT. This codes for CAWRATENTEAFF. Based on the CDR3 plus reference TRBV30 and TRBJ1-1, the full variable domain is SQTIHQWPATLVQPVGSPLSLECTVEGTSNPNLYWYRQAAGRGLQLLFYSVGIGQISSEVPQNLSASRPQDRQFILSSKKLLLSDSGFYLCAWRATENTEAFFGQGTRLTVV.

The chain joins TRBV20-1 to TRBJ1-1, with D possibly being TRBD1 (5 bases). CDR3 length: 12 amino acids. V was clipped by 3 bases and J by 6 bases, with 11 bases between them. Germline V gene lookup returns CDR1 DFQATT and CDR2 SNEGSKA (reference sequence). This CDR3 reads CSASKTDAEAFF. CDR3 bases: TGCAGTGCTAGTAAGACAGATGCTGAAGCTTTCTTT.

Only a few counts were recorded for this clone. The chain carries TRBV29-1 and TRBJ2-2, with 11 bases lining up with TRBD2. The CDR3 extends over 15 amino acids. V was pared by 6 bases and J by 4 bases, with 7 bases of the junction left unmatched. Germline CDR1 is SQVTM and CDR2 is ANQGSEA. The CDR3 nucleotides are TGCAGCGTAGAGACTAGCGGGACGATCACCGGGGAGCTGTTTTTT. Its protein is CSVETSGTITGELFF.

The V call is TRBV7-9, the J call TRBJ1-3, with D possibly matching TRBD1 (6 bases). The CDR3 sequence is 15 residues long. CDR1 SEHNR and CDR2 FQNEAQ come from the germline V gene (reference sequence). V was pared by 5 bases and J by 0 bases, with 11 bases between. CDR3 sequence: CASSTGQNSGNTIYF. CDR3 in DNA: TGTGCCAGCAGCACAGGACAGAACTCTGGAAACACCATATATTTT.

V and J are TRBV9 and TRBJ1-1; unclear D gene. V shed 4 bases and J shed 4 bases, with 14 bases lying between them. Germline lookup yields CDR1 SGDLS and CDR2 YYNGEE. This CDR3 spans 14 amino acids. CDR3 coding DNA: TGTGCCAGCAGCCCCAGGCCCTTGAGCACTGAAGCTTTCTTT. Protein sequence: CASSPRPLSTEAFF.

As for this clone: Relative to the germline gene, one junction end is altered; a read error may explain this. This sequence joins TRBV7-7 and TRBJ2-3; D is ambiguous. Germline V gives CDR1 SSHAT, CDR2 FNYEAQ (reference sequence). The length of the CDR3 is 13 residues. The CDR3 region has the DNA TGTGCTAGCAGCTTAGACTTCCCAGATACGCAGTATTTT. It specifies CASSLDFPDTQYF.

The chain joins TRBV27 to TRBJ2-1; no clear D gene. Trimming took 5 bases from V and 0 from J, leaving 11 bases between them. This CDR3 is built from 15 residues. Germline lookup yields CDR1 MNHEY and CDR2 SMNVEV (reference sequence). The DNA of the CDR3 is TGTGCCAGCAGTCGGCTGACTGTCTCCTACAATGAGCAGTTCTTC. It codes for CASSRLTVSYNEQFF.